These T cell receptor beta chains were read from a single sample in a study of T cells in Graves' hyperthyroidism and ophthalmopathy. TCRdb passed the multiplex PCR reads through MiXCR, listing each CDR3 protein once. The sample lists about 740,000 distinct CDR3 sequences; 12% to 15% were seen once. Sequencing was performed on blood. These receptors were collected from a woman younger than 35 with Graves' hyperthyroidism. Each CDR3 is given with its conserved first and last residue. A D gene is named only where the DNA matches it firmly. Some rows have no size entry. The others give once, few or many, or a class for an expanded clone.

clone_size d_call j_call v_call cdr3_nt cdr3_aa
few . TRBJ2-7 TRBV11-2 TGTGCCAGCAGCTTAGGTCGGGAGTCTTCCTACGAGCAGTACTTC CASSLGRESSYEQYF
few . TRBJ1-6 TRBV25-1 TGTGCCAGCAGTCCCTCGGGACGCCTTAATTCACCCCTCCACTTT CASSPSGRLNSPLHF
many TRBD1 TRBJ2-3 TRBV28 TGTGCCAGCAGCCCCCAGGGGGTTTACGGGGGCACAGATACGCAGTATTTT CASSPQGVYGGTDTQYF
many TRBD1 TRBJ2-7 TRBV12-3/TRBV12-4 TGTGCCAGCAAGGCACAGGGGCCCTCCTACGAGCAGTACTTC CASKAQGPSYEQYF
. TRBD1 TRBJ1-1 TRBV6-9 TGTGCCAGCAGTTATCAGGGGGCCTCTGAAGCTTTCTTT CASSYQGASEAFF
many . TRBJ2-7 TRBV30 TGTGCCTGGAGTTCTGTAGCGGCTACCTACGAGCAGTACTTC CAWSSVAATYEQYF
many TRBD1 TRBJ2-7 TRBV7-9 TGTGCCAGCAGCGCCGGGACAGGGCCCCGTTACTACGAGCAGTACTTC CASSAGTGPRYYEQYF
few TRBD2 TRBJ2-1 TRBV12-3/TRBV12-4 TGTGCCAGCAGCCTCTTTGCGGGAGGGCCCCGTGAGCAGTTCTTC CASSLFAGGPREQFF
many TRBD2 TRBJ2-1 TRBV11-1 TGTGCCAGCAGCTTATTGACTAGCGGGAGGGGTAATGAGCAGTTCTTC CASSLLTSGRGNEQFF
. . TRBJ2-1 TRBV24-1 TGTGCCACCAGTGACGTGGACAGAAGCTCCTACAATGAGCAGTTCTTC CATSDVDRSSYNEQFF
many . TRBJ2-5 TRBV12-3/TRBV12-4 TGTGCCAGCAGTTCGGGACCCCGTTGGGGGACCCAGTACTTC CASSSGPRWGTQYF
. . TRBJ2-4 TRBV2 TGTGCCAGCAGCTTAGGTGACAGTACCAAAAACATTCAGTACTTC CASSLGDSTKNIQYF
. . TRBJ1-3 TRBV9 TGTGCCAGCAGCGTAGACTTCTCTGGAAACACCATATATTTT CASSVDFSGNTIYF
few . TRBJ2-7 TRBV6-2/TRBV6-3 TGTGCCAGCAGTTACGGATTTTCGGGGGAGGAGCAGTACTTC CASSYGFSGEEQYF
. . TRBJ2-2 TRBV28 TGTGCCAGCAGTCCGACCCTTTTTCCAAGCGGGTCGGTCACCGGGGAGCTGTTTTTT CASSPTLFPSGSVTGELFF
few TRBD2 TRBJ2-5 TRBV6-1 TGTGCCAGCAGTAGGCGCGGGAGAGGGGCAGAGACCCAGTACTTC CASSRRGRGAETQYF
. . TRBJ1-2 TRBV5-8 TGTGCCAGCAGCCAGCCAACGGAGTTCTATGGCTACACCTTC CASSQPTEFYGYTF
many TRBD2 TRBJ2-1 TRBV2 TGTGCCAGCAGGCACGGACTAGCGGGAAATCTCAATGAGCAGTTCTTC CASRHGLAGNLNEQFF
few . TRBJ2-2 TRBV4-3 TGCGCCAGCAGCTTATCGGGAGTCGAGCCCGGGGAACTGTTTTTT CASSLSGVEPGELFF
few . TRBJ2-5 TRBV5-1 TGCGCCAGCAGCCGCTACAGGGGACTGGGAGAAGAGACCCAGTACTTC CASSRYRGLGEETQYF
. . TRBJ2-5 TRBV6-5 TGTGCCAGCAGTTACAGGAATCGGGAGACCCAGTACTTC CASSYRNRETQYF
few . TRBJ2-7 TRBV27 TGTGCCAGCAGTTTATTGGGAAATTTACTCTACGAGCAGTACTTC CASSLLGNLLYEQYF
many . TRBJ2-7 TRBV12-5 TGTGCTAGTGGTTTGGACCTGTTCGACGGGACCTACGAGCAGTACTTC CASGLDLFDGTYEQYF
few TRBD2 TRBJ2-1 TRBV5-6 TGTGCCAGCAGCTTGGACGGGAGGCCCTACAATGAGCAGTTCTTC CASSLDGRPYNEQFF
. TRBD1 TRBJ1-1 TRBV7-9 TGTGCCAGCAGCGTGCCGCCGGGACAGGGGGCATTATTACGCACTGAAGCTTTCTTT CASSVPPGQGALLRTEAFF
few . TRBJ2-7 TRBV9 TGTGCCAGCAGCGTAGAGGGGACAACCTACGAGCAGTACTTC CASSVEGTTYEQYF
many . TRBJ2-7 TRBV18 TGTGCCAGCTCACCTCGCCTCTACGAGCAGTACTTC CASSPRLYEQYF
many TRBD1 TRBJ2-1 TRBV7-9 TGTGCCAGCAGCCATCAACAGGGGGCCGGGTCCTACAATGAGCAGTTCTTC CASSHQQGAGSYNEQFF
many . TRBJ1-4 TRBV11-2 TGTGCCAGCAGGAATACATTGGAGATAGCTAATGAAAAACTGTTTTTT CASRNTLEIANEKLFF
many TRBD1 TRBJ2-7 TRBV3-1 TGTGCCAGCAGCCAAGGGCCGAGAACAGGGGACGAGCAGTACTTC CASSQGPRTGDEQYF
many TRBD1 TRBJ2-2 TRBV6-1 TGTGCCAGCAGTGTTCTGACAGGGTGGGCGACCGGGGAGCTGTTTTTT CASSVLTGWATGELFF
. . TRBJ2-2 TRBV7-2 TGTGCCAGCAGTAGGGAACCGGGGCCCAACACCGGGGAGCTGTTTTTT CASSREPGPNTGELFF
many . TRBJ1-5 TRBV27 TGTGCCAGCAGACCAGAACACCTCAATCAGCCCCAGCATTTT CASRPEHLNQPQHF
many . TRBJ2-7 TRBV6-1 TGTGCCAGCAGTGAAGCGCTGTCTCTTACAGCTCAGCAGTACTTC CASSEALSLTAQQYF
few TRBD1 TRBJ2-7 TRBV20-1 TGCAGTGCCTACAGTCCCGGGACAGGACTCTACGAGCAGTACTTC CSAYSPGTGLYEQYF
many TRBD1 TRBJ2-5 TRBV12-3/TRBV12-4 TGTGCCAGCAGCCAACAAGACAGGGAACAAGAGACCCAGTACTTC CASSQQDREQETQYF
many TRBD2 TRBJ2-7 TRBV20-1 TGCAGTGCTAGAGTACTAGCGGGAGTGGACGAGCAGTACTTC CSARVLAGVDEQYF
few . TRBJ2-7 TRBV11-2 TGTGCCAGCGCTACGGGGGATGGCGAGCAGTACTTC CASATGDGEQYF
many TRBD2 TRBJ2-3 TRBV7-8 TGTGCCAGCAGCGTAGGGTGGGGCGGGAGGGCCCTCGGTGGTACAGATACGCAGTATTTT CASSVGWGGRALGGTDTQYF
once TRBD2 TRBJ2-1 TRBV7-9 TGTGCCAGCAGGACCGGACTAGCGGGAAACAATGAGCAGTTCTTC CASRTGLAGNNEQFF
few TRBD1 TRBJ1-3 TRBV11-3 TGTGCCAGCAGCTCCCGGGACAGAGGTGGAAACACCATATATTTT CASSSRDRGGNTIYF
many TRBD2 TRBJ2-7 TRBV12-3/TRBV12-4 TGTGCCAGCAGTTCAGGACTAGAATCCCACGAGCAGTACTTC CASSSGLESHEQYF
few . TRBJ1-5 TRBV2 TGTGCCAGCAGTGGAAGGGGAGCGATTCAGCCCCAGCATTTT CASSGRGAIQPQHF
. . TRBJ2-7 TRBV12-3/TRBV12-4 TGTGCCAGCAGGTTCCGGATGGGCGAGCAGTACTTC CASRFRMGEQYF
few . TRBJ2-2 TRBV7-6 TGTGCCAGCAGCCGACAGGCTTCGAACACCGGGGAGCTGTTTTTT CASSRQASNTGELFF
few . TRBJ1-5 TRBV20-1 TGCAGTGCTAGACCGTGGGGGGAGCCCCAGCATTTT CSARPWGEPQHF